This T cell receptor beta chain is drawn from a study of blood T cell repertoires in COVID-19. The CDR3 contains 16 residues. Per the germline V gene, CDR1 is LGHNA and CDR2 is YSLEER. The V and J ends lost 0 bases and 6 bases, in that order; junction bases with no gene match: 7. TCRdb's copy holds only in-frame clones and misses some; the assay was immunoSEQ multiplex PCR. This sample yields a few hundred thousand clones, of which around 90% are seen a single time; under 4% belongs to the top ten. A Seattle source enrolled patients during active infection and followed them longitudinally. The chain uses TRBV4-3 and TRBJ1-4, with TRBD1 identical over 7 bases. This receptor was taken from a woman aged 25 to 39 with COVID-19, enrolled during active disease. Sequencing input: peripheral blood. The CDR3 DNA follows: TGCGCCAGCAGCCAAGAAGTTGGACAGGCCTATGAAAAACTGTTTTTT. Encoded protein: CASSQEVGQAYEKLFF.